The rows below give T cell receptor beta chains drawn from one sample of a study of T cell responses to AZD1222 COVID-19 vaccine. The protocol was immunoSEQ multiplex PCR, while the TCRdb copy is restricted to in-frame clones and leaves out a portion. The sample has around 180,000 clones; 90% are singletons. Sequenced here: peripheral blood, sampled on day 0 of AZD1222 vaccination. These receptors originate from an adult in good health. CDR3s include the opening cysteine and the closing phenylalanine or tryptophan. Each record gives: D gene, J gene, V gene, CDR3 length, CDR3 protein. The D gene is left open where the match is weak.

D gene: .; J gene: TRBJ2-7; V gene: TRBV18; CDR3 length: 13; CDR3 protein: CASSPQASYEQYF
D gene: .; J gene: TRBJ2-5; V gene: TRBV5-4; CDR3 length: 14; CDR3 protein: CASSRGTAQETQYF
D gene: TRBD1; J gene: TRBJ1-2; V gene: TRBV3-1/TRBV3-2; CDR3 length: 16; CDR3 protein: CASSQDPTGLKVGYTF
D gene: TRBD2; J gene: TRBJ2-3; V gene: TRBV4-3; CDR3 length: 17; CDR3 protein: CASSQDESSGRTDTQYF
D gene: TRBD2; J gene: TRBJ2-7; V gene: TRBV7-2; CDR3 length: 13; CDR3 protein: CASSLGGRDEQYF
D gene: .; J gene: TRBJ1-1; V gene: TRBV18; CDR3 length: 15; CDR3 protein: CASSPPPGTRTEAFF
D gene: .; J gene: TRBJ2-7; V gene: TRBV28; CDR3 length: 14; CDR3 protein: CASRPGQGSSEQYF
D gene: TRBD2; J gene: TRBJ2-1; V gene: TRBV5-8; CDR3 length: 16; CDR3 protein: CASSYLAGGFVNEQFF
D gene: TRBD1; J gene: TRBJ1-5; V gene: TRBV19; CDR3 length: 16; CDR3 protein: CASSIGSRGRNQPQHF
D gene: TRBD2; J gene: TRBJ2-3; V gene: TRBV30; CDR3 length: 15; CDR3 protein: CAWSVGGVTSDTQYF
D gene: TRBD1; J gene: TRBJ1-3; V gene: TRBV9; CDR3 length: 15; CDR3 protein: CASSPRQGSENTIYF
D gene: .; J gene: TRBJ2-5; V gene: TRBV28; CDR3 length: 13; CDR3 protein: CASITGHQETQYF
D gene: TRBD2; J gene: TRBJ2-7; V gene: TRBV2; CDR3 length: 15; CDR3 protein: CASRTGGGPPYEQYF
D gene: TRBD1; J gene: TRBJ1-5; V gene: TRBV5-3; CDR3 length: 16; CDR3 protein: CARSVWTGGGNQPQHF
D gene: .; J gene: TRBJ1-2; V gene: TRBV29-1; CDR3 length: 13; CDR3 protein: CSVGDRGDYGYTF
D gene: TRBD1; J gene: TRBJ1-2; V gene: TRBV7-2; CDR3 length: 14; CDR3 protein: CASSRTGGSYGYTF
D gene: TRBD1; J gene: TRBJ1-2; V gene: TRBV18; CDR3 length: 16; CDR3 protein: CASSLGQGARSYGYTF
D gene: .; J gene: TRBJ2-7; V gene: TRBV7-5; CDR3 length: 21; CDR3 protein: CARSLARWTGARSGSSYEQYF
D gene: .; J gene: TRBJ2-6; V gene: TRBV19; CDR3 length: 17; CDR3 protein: CATNTAGEISGANVLTF
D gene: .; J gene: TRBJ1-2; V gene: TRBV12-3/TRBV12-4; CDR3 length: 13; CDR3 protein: CASSLGRERGYTF